This entry lists 13 T cell receptor beta chains sequenced from one sample in a study of tumor-infiltrating lymphocytes in localized non-small cell lung cancer (dated by TCRdb to the early 2020s). Libraries were constructed by the immunoSEQ multiplex PCR assay. Held by TCRdb, this immuneACCESS table contains in-frame sequences only and omits some clones. Under half of the omission traces to an unresolved V gene where checked; the cause of the rest is unknown. This sample holds some 8,100 clones; 55% to 75% were observed only once. Jointly, the top ten make up 10% to 15% of the sample. Material for sequencing was uninvolved lung tissue not adjacent to the tumor. Every receptor here comes from a human donor with non-small cell lung cancer.

A single count supports this clone. The genes are TRBV6-1 and TRBJ2-3; the match to TRBD2 covers 9 bases. Germline CDR1 is MNHNS and CDR2 is SASEGT. J gave up 3 bases and V 2 bases, and 6 bases lay outside the gene matches. CDR3 length equals 16 residues. CDR3 bases: TGTGCCAGCAGTGAATATGGCGGGGGGGCAACAGATACGCAGTATTTT. It yields the protein CASSEYGGGATDTQYF.

This clone has only a few counts. This rearrangement joins TRBV2 to TRBJ1-1, with D possibly matching TRBD1 (6 bases). The CDR3 covers 14 residues. The V and J ends lost 5 bases and 1 base respectively, with 11 bases between them. Germline V CDR1 and CDR2: SNHLY, FYNNEI. The CDR3 protein is CASSKGHTNTEAFF. CDR3 bases: TGTGCCAGCAGTAAGGGACACACGAACACTGAAGCTTTCTTT.

The rearrangement uses TRBV7-8 and TRBJ1-2; tentative D call: TRBD1 (5 bases). The CDR3 has 14 amino acids. V lost 5 bases to trimming and J lost 4 bases, with 14 bases between them. From germline, CDR1 is SGHVS and CDR2 FQNEAQ. The CDR3 DNA reads TGTGCCAGCAGCGCCGCCGGGGCCACCTATGGCTACACCTTC. Translating it yields CASSAAGATYGYTF.

The table lists this clone with a count of one. The chain combines TRBV5-6 with TRBJ2-3; D is undetermined. CDR1 is SGHDT, CDR2 YYEEEE, per germline. There are 13 residues in the CDR3. The V and J ends lost 1 base and 2 bases respectively, with 5 bases between them. The CDR3 reads CASSLFDTDTQYF. CDR3 coding DNA: TGTGCCAGCAGCTTGTTCGACACAGATACGCAGTATTTT.

This clone is categorized as medium-sized. The V call is TRBV6-6, the J call TRBJ1-2, with a possible D match to TRBD1 (6 bases). CDR3 length: 13 residues. Germline V gene sequence: CDR1 MNHNY, CDR2 SVGAGI (reference sequence). The germline V and J ends were trimmed by 2 bases and 2 bases, with 6 bases remaining between them. CDR3 sequence (DNA): TGTGCCAGCAGTTACGACAGGAACTATGGCTACACCTTC. Its protein product is CASSYDRNYGYTF.

The gene calls are TRBV6-1 and TRBJ1-3; a weak D match, TRBD1 (5 bases). There are 16 residues in the CDR3. Trimming took off 2 bases at V and 0 bases at J, with 11 bases between the two ends. Germline V lookup: CDR1 MNHNS, CDR2 SASEGT. The CDR3 region has the DNA TGTGCCAGCAGTGAAATCGGGGCACACTCTGGAAACACCATATATTTT. Its protein product is CASSEIGAHSGNTIYF.

V usage is TRBV6-5 and J usage is TRBJ2-1, with TRBD1 matching over 9 bases. The germline gives CDR1 MNHEY, CDR2 SVGAGI. The CDR3 has 14 residues. V was pared by 7 bases and J by 6 bases, with 7 bases of the junction left unmatched. This CDR3 is CASTQGQGFNEQFF. CDR3 DNA: TGTGCCAGCACCCAGGGACAGGGCTTCAATGAGCAGTTCTTC.

The chain uses TRBV9 and TRBJ2-7; D tentatively fits TRBD1 or TRBD2 (5 bases each). The CDR3 loop spans 15 amino acids. The germline V and J ends were trimmed by 0 bases and 0 bases, with 10 bases remaining between them. Germline-derived CDR1 and CDR2 are SGDLS and YYNGEE. CDR3 sequence reads: CASSVGGSGSYEQYF. For the CDR3, the DNA is TGTGCCAGCAGCGTAGGGGGCAGCGGCTCCTACGAGCAGTACTTC.

The gene calls are TRBV7-2 and TRBJ2-3; tentatively, D is TRBD1 or TRBD2 (6 bases each). V dropped 2 bases and J dropped 1 base, with 16 bases sitting between them. The CDR3 consists of 17 residues. CDR1 SGHTA and CDR2 FQGNSA come from the germline V gene. CDR3 loop: CASSLSPGAGRTDTQYF. The CDR3 DNA reads TGTGCCAGCAGCTTAAGCCCGGGGGCAGGACGCACAGATACGCAGTATTTT.

This clone is medium-sized by share. This chain connects TRBV19 to TRBJ1-1; D is unclear. Trimming shortened V by 6 bases and J by 1 base, and 9 bases separated the two germline ends. Germline values: CDR1 LNHDA, CDR2 SQIVND (reference sequence). The CDR3 sequence is 13 residues long. The CDR3 region is CASSPPKNTEAFF. CDR3 DNA: TGTGCCAGTAGCCCCCCCAAGAACACTGAAGCTTTCTTT.

By frequency in the sample, this clone is large. The chain couples TRBV4-1 to TRBJ1-1; 7 nucleotides match TRBD1. The germline gives CDR1 MGHRA, CDR2 YSYEKL. This CDR3 is 16 amino acids long. Trimming removed 1 base from V and 5 bases from J; junction bases left unmatched: 10. CDR3 residues: CASSQVAQGGLTEAFF. DNA of the CDR3: TGCGCCAGCAGCCAAGTAGCGCAGGGGGGGTTGACTGAAGCTTTCTTT.

The chain carries TRBV6-6 and TRBJ1-2; no definite D call. The V gene's germline CDR1 is MNHNY and CDR2 SVGAGI (reference sequence). V dropped 7 bases and J dropped 4 bases, with 19 bases sitting between them. The CDR3 loop spans 15 amino acids. As DNA, the CDR3 is TGTGCCAGCATTAACCCCGGGCGGGGAGGCTATGGCTACACCTTC. It is translated as CASINPGRGGYGYTF.

V gene TRBV5-1 combines with J gene TRBJ2-7, with 7 nucleotides matching TRBD1. This CDR3 is 12 amino acids long. V lost 3 bases, J lost 5 bases, and 2 bases stayed unmatched. From germline, CDR1 is SGHRS and CDR2 YFSETQ. CDR3 in DNA: TGCGCCAGCAGCTCGACAGGGAACGAGCAGTACTTC. This sequence encodes CASSSTGNEQYF.